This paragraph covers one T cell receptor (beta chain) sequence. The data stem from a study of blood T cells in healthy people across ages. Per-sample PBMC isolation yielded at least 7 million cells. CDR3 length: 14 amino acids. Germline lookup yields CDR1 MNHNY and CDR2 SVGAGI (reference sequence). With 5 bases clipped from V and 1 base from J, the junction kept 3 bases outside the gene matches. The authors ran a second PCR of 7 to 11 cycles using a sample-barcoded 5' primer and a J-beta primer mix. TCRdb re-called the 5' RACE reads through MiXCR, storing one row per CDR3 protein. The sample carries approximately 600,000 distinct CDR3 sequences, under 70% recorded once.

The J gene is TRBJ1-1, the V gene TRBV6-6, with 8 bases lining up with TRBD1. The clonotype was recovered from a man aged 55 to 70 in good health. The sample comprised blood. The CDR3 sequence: CASSQTGGNTEAFF. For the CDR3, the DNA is TGTGCCAGCAGTCAAACAGGGGGGAACACTGAAGCTTTCTTT.